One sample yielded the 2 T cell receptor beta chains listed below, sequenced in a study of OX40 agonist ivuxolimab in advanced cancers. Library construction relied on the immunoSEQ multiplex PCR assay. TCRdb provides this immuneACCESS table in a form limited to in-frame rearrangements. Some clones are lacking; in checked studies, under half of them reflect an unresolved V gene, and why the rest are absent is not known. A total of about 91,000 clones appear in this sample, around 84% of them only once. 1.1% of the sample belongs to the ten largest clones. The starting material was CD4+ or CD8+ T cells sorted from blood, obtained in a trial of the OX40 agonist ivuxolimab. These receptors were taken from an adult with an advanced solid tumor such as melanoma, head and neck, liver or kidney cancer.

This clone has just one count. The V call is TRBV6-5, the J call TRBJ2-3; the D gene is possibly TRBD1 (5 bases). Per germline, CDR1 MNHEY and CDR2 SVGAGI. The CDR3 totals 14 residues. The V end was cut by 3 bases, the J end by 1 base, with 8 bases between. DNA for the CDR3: TGTGCCAGCAGTTATCTCAGGGGCACAGATACGCAGTATTTT. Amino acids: CASSYLRGTDTQYF.

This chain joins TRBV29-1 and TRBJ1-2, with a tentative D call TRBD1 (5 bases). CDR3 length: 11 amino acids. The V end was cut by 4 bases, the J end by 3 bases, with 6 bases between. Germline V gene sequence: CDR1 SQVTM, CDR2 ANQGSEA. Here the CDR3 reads CSVGGDYGYTF. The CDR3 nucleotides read TGCAGCGTTGGGGGGGACTATGGCTACACCTTC.